Below, 8 T cell receptor beta chains from the same sample are listed, as sequenced in a study of cytotoxic CD8 clonotypes in ibrutinib-treated CLL. Generated by immunoSEQ multiplex PCR, the TCRdb table keeps only in-frame clones and is missing some. The sample lists some 22,000 clones; approximately 80% were seen once. The source material was PBMCs, sampled before ibrutinib treatment. The source is a human donor with chronic lymphocytic leukemia.

In this sample, this clone turned up once. This chain connects TRBV28 to TRBJ1-4, with D possibly being TRBD1 (6 bases). Looked up from germline, CDR1 is MDHEN and CDR2 is SYDVKM. CDR3 length equals 15 residues. Trimming left V 6 bases short and J 3 bases short, with 14 bases between. CDR3 in amino acids: CASRERQVPNEKLFF. For the CDR3, the DNA is TGTGCCAGCAGGGAACGACAGGTTCCTAATGAAAAACTGTTTTTT.

The chain recombines TRBV13 with TRBJ2-7; 8 bases line up with TRBD2. The length of the CDR3 is 14 residues. CDR1 is PRHDT, CDR2 FYEKMQ, per germline (reference sequence). The J segment lost 5 bases and the V segment lost 5 bases, leaving 8 bases of the junction unmatched. The CDR3 loop reads CASSPSPGGDEQYF. The CDR3 nucleotides read TGTGCCAGCAGCCCTTCCCCGGGGGGGGACGAGCAGTACTTC.

This clone has a handful of counts. The chain recombines TRBV7-8 with TRBJ1-2; D uncertain. Trimming cost V 2 bases and J 4 bases, with 8 bases left between them. The CDR3 consists of 13 residues. Germline lookup yields CDR1 SGHVS and CDR2 FQNEAQ. Written as DNA, the CDR3 is TGTGCCAGCAGCTTAAGTAGGGTCTATGGCTACACCTTC. It codes for CASSLSRVYGYTF.

Within the sample, this clone is medium-sized. J is TRBJ2-7 and V is TRBV20-1, with D possibly called TRBD1 or TRBD2 (6 bases each). The germline gives CDR1 DFQATT, CDR2 SNEGSKA (reference sequence). The CDR3 totals 11 residues. The germline V and J ends were trimmed by 7 bases and 5 bases, with 12 bases remaining between them. The CDR3 loop is CSVERGDEQYF. The CDR3 DNA sequence: TGCAGTGTGGAAAGGGGGGACGAGCAGTACTTC.

V is TRBV18 and J is TRBJ2-1; unclear D gene. The germline gives CDR1 KGHSH, CDR2 LQKENI. CDR3 size: 14 residues. The V gene lost 3 bases and the J gene lost 7 bases, with 13 bases spanning the gap. CDR3 protein: CASSPSAMGNEQFF. CDR3 DNA sequence: TGTGCCAGCTCACCTTCGGCCATGGGAAATGAGCAGTTCTTC.

In this sample, this clone turned up once. The V call is TRBV2, the J call TRBJ2-3; D remains ambiguous. CDR1 is SNHLY and CDR2 is FYNNEI in the germline V gene. V gave up 8 bases and J gave up 5 bases, with 14 bases separating them. CDR3 size: 13 residues. The CDR3 region has the DNA TGTGCCAGCGAACGGGTCTCCGGAGATACGCAGTATTTT. This codes for CASERVSGDTQYF. Drawing the rest from reference TRBV2 and TRBJ2-3, the complete variable domain is EPEVTQTPSHQVTQMGQEVILRCVPISNHLYFYWYRQILGQKVEFLVSFYNNEISEKSEIFDDQFSVERPDGSNFTLKIRSTKLEDSAMYFCASERVSGDTQYFGPGTRLTVL.

The V gene is TRBV7-8, the J gene TRBJ2-3; no clear D gene. Germline V CDR1 and CDR2: SGHVS, FQNEAQ. Trimming took 2 bases from V and 2 from J, leaving 11 bases between them. This CDR3 spans 15 amino acids. For the CDR3, the DNA is TGTGCCAGCAGCTTAATTCAAGGGATCACAGATACGCAGTATTTT. Its translation is CASSLIQGITDTQYF.

The V and J genes are TRBV29-1 and TRBJ2-1; perhaps TRBD2 as D (6 bases). V was pared by 0 bases and J by 12 bases, with 15 bases between. Germline CDR1 reads SQVTM; CDR2 reads ANQGSEA. CDR3 size: 13 residues. CDR3 amino acids: CSVEDGVPGRQFF. The CDR3 DNA reads as TGCAGCGTTGAAGATGGCGTCCCCGGGAGGCAGTTCTTC.